This entry lists 11 T cell receptor beta chains sequenced from one sample in a study of blood T cell repertoires in COVID-19. Data came from immunoSEQ multiplex PCR; TCRdb stores just in-frame clones and leaves some out. The sample lists roughly 250,000 clones; roughly nine tenths were seen once. The sample taken for sequencing was PBMCs or T cells enriched from blood (not recorded which). The receptors here all came from a woman aged 25 to 45 with acute COVID-19.

This clone was recorded a few times. The gene calls are TRBV10-1 and TRBJ2-7; no clear D. Looked up from germline, CDR1 is WNHNN and CDR2 is SYGVQD (reference sequence). This CDR3 contains 10 residues. Trimming removed 10 bases from V and 6 bases from J, with 10 bases in between. In DNA, the CDR3 is TGCGCCACCCTAGGCTCCGAGCAGTACTTC. Translating gives CATLGSEQYF.

This clone was seen just once. V gene TRBV28 combines with J gene TRBJ2-7; TRBD1 matches at 9 bases. CDR3 size: 18 residues. CDR1 and CDR2 (germline): MDHEN, SYDVKM. The trim removed 3 bases at V and 4 bases at J, leaving 16 bases unmatched. The CDR3 here is CASSFPAIRGTGRYEQYF. CDR3 nucleotides: TGTGCCAGCAGTTTTCCGGCGATACGCGGGACAGGGAGGTACGAGCAGTACTTC.

This clone was seen more than once but under ten times. The V call is TRBV23-1, the J call TRBJ2-4; D might be TRBD1 (5 bases). TRBV23-1 falls under the ORF class, with uncertain function. CDR3 size: 17 residues. V lost 1 base, J lost 8 bases, and 21 bases lay in between. As DNA, the CDR3 is TGCGCCAGCAGTCAATTCGTTCGACAGTCCGTCCTCGACATTCAGTACTTC. This encodes CASSQFVRQSVLDIQYF.

CDR3 amino acids: CASSEEGHFYEQYF. The CDR3 bases are TGTGCCAGCAGTGAAGAGGGACACTTTTACGAGCAGTACTTC. The chain joins TRBV6-1 to TRBJ2-7; tentatively, D is TRBD1 (6 bases). V shed 1 base and J shed 4 bases, with 11 bases lying between them. The length of the CDR3 is 14 residues. Germline V gene data show CDR1 as MNHNS and CDR2 as SASEGT.

The rearrangement joins TRBV28 to TRBJ2-1; TRBD1 agrees at 8 bases. The CDR3 runs to 15 residues. J lost 6 bases, V lost 2 bases, and 6 bases had no gene match. Per germline, CDR1 MDHEN and CDR2 SYDVKM. CDR3: CASSLVWTGTNEQFF. The CDR3 DNA reads TGTGCCAGCAGTTTAGTTTGGACAGGGACCAATGAGCAGTTCTTC.

This clone was found once. The J gene is TRBJ2-2, the V gene TRBV19; no firm D call. V shed 6 bases and J shed 6 bases, with 11 bases lying between them. Germline values: CDR1 LNHDA, CDR2 SQIVND (reference sequence). The CDR3 loop spans 13 amino acids. The CDR3 protein is CASRPGGAGELFF. CDR3 bases: TGTGCCAGTAGGCCGGGTGGTGCCGGGGAGCTGTTTTTT.

The V gene is TRBV12-5, the J gene TRBJ1-4; TRBD1 might be the D (5 bases). This CDR3 spans 14 amino acids. Germline values: CDR1 LGHNT, CDR2 FRNRAP. V shed 6 bases and J shed 4 bases, with 12 bases lying between them. The CDR3 sequence: CASGPGGFNEKLFF. CDR3 DNA sequence: TGTGCTAGTGGCCCCGGGGGGTTTAATGAAAAACTGTTTTTT.

This rearrangement joins TRBV6-5 to TRBJ2-3, with D possibly being TRBD1 (5 bases). The CDR3 length is 13 residues. Looked up from germline, CDR1 is MNHEY and CDR2 is SVGAGI. Trimming took 7 bases from V and 3 from J, leaving 11 bases between them. The CDR3 region is CASTHSGTDTQYF. The CDR3 bases are TGTGCCAGCACCCATTCAGGGACAGATACGCAGTATTTT.

The J gene is TRBJ2-2, the V gene TRBV5-1; D remains unclear. The CDR3 consists of 15 residues. Germline V lookup: CDR1 SGHRS, CDR2 YFSETQ. Trimming cost V 0 bases and J 2 bases, with 8 bases left between them. CDR3 amino acids: CASSLVPINTGELFF. For the CDR3, the DNA is TGCGCCAGCAGCTTGGTACCTATCAACACCGGGGAGCTGTTTTTT.

CDR3 in DNA: TGTGCCATCAGTGACTCGACAGGGGCTGTTGGTGAAGCTTTCTTT. Protein sequence: CAISDSTGAVGEAFF. The chain uses TRBV10-3 and TRBJ1-1; 8 bases map to TRBD1. The length of the CDR3 is 15 residues. The V gene's germline CDR1 is ENHRY and CDR2 SYGVKD. Trimming removed 3 bases from V and 7 bases from J; junction bases left unmatched: 10.

V is TRBV15 and J is TRBJ2-5, with D maybe TRBD1 (6 bases). The CDR3 contains 15 residues. Germline V gene sequence: CDR1 LNHNV, CDR2 YYDKDF (reference sequence). Trimming removed 2 bases at V and 1 base at J, with 11 bases between. Here the CDR3 reads CATSRTGQTQETQYF. CDR3 coding DNA: TGTGCCACCAGCAGAACTGGACAGACCCAAGAGACCCAGTACTTC.